The clone carrying this T cell receptor beta chain was found a few times. Its antigen remains unidentified. This entry comes from a study of beta chain features in type 1 diabetes. By way of CD45RO/CCR7/CD25/CD127/CD95/CD27, the CD4+ regulatory, stem cell-like memory, central memory and naive cells were sorted. General observations from the study: Type 1 diabetes patients had VDJ junctions that carried fewer insertions and more deletions. Shortening that was moderate but significant affected the TCRB CDR3s of Type 1 diabetes patients in all four CD4+ subsets.

All of the isolated RNA was reverse transcribed, so expressed TCRB transcripts were sequenced. Here immunoSEQ multiplex PCR was the method, and the copy in TCRdb shows in-frame clones only, minus some. The table has under 300,000 clones, approximately 11% seen once; the top ten hold around 0.017%. The source of this sequence is a man under 40 with type 1 diabetes. Sequencing used naive CD4+ T cells from blood.

The CDR3 DNA sequence: TGTGCCTGGGAACAGGGCAATGAGCAGTTCTTC. Translating gives CAWEQGNEQFF. This chain connects TRBV30 to TRBJ2-1; TRBD1 is a possible D gene (6 bases). Trimming took off 5 bases at V and 6 bases at J, with 8 bases between the two ends. Germline V gene sequence: CDR1 GTSNPN, CDR2 SVGIG (reference sequence). This CDR3 region has 11 residues.